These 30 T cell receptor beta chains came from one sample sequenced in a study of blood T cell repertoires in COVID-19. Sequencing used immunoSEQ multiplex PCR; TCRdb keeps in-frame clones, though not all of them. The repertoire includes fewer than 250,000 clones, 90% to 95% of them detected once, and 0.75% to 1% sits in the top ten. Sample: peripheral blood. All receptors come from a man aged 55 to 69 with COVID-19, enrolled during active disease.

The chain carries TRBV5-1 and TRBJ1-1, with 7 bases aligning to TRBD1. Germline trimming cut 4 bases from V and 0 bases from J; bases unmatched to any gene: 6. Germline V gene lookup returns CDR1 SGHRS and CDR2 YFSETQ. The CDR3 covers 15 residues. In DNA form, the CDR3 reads TGCGCCAGCAGCAGAATGGGACAGCTGAACACTGAAGCTTTCTTT. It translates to CASSRMGQLNTEAFF.

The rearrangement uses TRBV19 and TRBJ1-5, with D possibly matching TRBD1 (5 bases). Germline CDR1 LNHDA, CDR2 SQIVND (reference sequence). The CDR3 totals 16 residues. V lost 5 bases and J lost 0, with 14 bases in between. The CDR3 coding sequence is TGTGCCAGTAGTGCAGACAGACCTTATAGCAATCAGCCCCAGCATTTT. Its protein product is CASSADRPYSNQPQHF.

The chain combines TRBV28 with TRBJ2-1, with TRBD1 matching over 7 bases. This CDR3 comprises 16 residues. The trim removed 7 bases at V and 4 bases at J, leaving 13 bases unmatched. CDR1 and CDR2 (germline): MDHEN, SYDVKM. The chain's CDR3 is CASTPPTGLLYNEQFF. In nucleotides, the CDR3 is TGTGCCAGCACACCCCCGACAGGGCTGCTTTACAATGAGCAGTTCTTC.

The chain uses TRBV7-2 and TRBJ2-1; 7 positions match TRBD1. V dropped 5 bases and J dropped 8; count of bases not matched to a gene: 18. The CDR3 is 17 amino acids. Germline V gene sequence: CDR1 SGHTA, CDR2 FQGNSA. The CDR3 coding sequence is TGTGCCAGCAGCCCGTTACCGGGACAGATTTTTAGAGATGAGCAGTTCTTC. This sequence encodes CASSPLPGQIFRDEQFF.

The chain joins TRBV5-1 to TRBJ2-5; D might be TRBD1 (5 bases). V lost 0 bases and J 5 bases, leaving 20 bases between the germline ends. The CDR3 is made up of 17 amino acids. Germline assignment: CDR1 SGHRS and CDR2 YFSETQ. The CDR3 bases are TGCGCCAGCAGCTTGGGTTACCAGGGAACCCTAATCGAGACCCAGTACTTC. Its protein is CASSLGYQGTLIETQYF.

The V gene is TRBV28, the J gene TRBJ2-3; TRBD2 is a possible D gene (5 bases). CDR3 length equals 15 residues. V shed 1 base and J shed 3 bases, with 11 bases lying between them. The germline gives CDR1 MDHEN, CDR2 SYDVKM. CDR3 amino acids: CASSLYGAATDTQYF. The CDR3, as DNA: TGTGCCAGCAGTTTATACGGAGCGGCGACAGATACGCAGTATTTT.

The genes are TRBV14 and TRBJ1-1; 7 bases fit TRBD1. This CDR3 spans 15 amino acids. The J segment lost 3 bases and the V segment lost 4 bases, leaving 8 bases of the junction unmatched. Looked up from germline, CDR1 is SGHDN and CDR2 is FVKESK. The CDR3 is CASSRLGQGDTEAFF. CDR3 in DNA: TGTGCCAGCAGCCGCCTGGGTCAGGGGGACACTGAAGCTTTCTTT.

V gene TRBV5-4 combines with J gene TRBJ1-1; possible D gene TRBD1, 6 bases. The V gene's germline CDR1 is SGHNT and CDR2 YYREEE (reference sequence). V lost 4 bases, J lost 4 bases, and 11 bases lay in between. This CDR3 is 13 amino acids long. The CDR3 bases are TGTGCCAGCAGCCCGGTAGGGGGCACTGAAGCTTTCTTT. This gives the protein CASSPVGGTEAFF.

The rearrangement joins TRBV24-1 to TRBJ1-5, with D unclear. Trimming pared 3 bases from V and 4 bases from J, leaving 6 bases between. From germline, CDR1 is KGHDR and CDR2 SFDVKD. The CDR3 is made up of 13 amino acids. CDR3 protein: CATSDGNNQPQHF. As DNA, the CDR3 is TGTGCCACCAGTGATGGCAATAATCAGCCCCAGCATTTT.

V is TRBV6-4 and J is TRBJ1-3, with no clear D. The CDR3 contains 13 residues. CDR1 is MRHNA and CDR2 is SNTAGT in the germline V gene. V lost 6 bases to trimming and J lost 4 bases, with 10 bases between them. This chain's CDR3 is CASSPESGNTIYF. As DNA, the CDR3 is TGTGCCAGCAGCCCCGAGAGCGGAAACACCATATATTTT.

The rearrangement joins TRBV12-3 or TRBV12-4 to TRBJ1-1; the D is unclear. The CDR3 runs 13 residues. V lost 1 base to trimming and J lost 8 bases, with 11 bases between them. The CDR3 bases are TGTGCCAGCAGTTTAGGGCCTCAGTCCGAAGCTTTCTTT. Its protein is CASSLGPQSEAFF.

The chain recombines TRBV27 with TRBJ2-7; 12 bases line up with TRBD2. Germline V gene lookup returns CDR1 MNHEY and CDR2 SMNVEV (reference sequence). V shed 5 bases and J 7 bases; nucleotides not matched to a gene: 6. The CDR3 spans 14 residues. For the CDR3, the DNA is TGTGCCAGCAGTGCTAGCGGGAGGGCCAATGAGCAGTACTTC. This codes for CASSASGRANEQYF.

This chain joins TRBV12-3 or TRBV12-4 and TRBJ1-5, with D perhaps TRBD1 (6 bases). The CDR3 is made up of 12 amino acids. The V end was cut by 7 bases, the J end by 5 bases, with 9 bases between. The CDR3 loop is CASKGGDQPQHF. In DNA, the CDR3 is TGTGCCAGCAAAGGGGGGGATCAGCCCCAGCATTTT.

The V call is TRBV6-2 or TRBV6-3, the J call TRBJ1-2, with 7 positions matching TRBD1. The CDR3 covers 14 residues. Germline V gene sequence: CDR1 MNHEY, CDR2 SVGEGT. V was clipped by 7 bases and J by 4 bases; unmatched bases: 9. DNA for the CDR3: TGTGCCAGCACCCCGTCTGACAGGGTCTATGGCTACACCTTC. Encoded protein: CASTPSDRVYGYTF.

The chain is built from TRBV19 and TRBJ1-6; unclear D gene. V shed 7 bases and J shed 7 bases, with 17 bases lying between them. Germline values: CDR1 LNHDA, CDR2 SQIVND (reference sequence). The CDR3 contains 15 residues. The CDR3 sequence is CASTGKASGNSPLHF. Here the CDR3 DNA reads TGTGCCAGTACGGGGAAGGCCTCGGGGAATTCACCCCTCCACTTT. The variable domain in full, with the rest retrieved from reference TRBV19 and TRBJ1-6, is DGGITQSPKYLFRKEGQNVTLSCEQNLNHDAMYWYRQDPGQGLRLIYYSQIVNDFQKGDIAEGYSVSREKKESFPLTVTSAQKNPTAFYLCASTGKASGNSPLHFGNGTRLTVT.

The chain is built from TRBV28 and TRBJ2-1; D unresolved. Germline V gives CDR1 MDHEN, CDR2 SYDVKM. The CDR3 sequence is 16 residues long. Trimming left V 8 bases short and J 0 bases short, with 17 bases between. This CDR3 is CASEPPLESSYNEQFF. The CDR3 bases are TGTGCCAGCGAGCCGCCCCTAGAAAGCTCCTACAATGAGCAGTTCTTC. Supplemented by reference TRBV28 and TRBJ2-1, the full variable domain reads DVKVTQSSRYLVKRTGEKVFLECVQDMDHENMFWYRQDPGLGLRLIYFSYDVKMKEKGDIPEGYSVSREKKERFSLILESASTNQTSMYLCASEPPLESSYNEQFFGPGTRLTVL.

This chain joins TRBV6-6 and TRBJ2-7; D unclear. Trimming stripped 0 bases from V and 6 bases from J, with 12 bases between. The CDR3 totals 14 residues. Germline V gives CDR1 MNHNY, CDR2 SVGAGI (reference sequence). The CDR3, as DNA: TGTGCCAGCAGTTACTCGGGCAGTGTTCTCGAGCAGTACTTC. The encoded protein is CASSYSGSVLEQYF.

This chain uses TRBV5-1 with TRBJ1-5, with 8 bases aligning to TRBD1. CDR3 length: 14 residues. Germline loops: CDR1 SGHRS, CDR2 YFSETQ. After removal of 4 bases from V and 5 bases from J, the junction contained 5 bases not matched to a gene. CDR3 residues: CASSPGQGDQPQHF. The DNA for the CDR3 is TGCGCCAGCAGCCCAGGACAGGGCGATCAGCCCCAGCATTTT. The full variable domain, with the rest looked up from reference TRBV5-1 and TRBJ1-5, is KAGVTQTPRYLIKTRGQQVTLSCSPISGHRSVSWYQQTPGQGLQFLFEYFSETQRNKGNFPGRFSGRQFSNSRSEMNVSTLELGDSALYLCASSPGQGDQPQHFGDGTRLSIL.

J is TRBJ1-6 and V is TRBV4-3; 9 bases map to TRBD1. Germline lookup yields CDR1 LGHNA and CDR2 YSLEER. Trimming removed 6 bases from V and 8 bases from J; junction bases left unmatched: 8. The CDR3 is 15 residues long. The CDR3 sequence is CASRRNRGLDSPLHF. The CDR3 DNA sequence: TGCGCCAGCAGGAGGAACAGGGGGCTTGATTCACCCCTCCACTTT.

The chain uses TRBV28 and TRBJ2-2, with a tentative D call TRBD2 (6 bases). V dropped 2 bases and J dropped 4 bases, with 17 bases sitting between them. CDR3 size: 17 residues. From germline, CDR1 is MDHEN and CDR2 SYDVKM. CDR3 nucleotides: TGTGCCAGCAGTTTAAAGCGGGCGAGACCGGGCACCGGGGAGCTGTTTTTT. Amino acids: CASSLKRARPGTGELFF.

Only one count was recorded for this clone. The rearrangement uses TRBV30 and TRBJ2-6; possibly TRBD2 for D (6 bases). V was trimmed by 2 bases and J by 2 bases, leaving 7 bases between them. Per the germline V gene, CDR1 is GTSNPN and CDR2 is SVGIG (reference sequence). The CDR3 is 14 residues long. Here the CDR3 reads CAWSRGTGANVLTF. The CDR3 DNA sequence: TGTGCCTGGAGTCGGGGGACTGGGGCCAACGTCCTGACTTTC.

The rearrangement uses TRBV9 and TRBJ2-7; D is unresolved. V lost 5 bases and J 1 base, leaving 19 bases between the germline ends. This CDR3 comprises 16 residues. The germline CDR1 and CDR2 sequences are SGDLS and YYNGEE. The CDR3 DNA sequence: TGTGCCAGCAGTCCTGGGCAGCCTCGGTGGTCCTACGAGCAGTACTTC. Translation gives CASSPGQPRWSYEQYF.

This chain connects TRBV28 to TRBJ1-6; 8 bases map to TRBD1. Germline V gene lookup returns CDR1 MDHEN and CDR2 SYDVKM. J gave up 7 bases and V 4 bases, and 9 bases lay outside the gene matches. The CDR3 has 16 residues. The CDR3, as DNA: TGTGCCAGCAGTTCATCCCGGACAGGGCAGAATTCACCCCTCCACTTT. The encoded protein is CASSSSRTGQNSPLHF.

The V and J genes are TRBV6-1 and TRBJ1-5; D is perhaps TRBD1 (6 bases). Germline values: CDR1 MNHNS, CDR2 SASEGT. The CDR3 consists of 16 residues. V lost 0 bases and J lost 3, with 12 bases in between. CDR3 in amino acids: CASSEAQNRVNQPQHF. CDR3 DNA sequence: TGTGCCAGCAGTGAAGCGCAAAACAGGGTCAATCAGCCCCAGCATTTT.

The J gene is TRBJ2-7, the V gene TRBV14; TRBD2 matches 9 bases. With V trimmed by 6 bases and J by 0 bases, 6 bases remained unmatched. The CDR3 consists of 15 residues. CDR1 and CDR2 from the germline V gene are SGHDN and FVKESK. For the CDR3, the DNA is TGTGCCAGCAGGCAGAGACTAGCGGACTCCTACGAGCAGTACTTC. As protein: CASRQRLADSYEQYF.

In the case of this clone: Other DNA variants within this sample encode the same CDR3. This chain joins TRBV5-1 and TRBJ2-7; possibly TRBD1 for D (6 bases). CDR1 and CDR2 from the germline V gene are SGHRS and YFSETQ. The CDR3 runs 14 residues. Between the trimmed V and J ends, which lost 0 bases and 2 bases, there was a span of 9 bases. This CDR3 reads CASSLAQGTYEQYF. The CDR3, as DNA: TGCGCCAGCAGCTTGGCGCAGGGGACCTACGAGCAGTACTTC.

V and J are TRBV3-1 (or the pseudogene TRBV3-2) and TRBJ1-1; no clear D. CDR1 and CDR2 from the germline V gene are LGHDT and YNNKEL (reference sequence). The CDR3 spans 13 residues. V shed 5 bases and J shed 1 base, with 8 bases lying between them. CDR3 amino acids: CASSFQANTEAFF. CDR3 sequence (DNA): TGTGCCAGCAGCTTCCAGGCGAACACTGAAGCTTTCTTT.

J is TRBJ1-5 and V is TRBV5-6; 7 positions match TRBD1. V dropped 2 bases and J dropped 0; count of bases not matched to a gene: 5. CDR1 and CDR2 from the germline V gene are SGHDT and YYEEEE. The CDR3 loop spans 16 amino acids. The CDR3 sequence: CASSFAGTDSNQPQHF. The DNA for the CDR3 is TGTGCCAGCAGCTTCGCCGGGACAGATAGCAATCAGCCCCAGCATTTT.

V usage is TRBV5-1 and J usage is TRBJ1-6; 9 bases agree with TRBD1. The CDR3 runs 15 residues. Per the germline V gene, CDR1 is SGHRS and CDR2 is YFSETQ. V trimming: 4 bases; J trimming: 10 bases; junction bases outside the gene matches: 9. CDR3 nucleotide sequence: TGCGCCAGCAGCCCGGGACAGGGAAGAGGGTCACCCCTCCACTTT. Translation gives CASSPGQGRGSPLHF.

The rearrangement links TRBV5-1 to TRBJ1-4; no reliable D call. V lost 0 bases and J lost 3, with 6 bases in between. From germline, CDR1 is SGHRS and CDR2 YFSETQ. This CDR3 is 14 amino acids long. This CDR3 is CASSLDIPNEKLFF. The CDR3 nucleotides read TGCGCCAGCAGCTTGGACATTCCTAATGAAAAACTGTTTTTT.